These T cell receptor beta chains were read from a single sample in a study of cytomegalovirus exposure and HLA in healthy donors. The table came from immunoSEQ multiplex PCR; TCRdb's copy has only in-frame clones and leaves some out. Among around 170,000 clones listed, roughly 80% were seen once. The specimen was PBMCs. Receptors were obtained from a man over 45 in good health and CMV-seropositive. The CDR3 runs from the conserved cysteine through the conserved F or W. The D gene is left open where the match is weak. Clone size is given for some rows only: seen once, a few or many times, or a class if the clone is expanded.

>NA|TRBJ2-3|TRBV28|TRBD1
CASSAGTGTTQYF
TGTGCCAGCAGCGCCGGGACAGGTACTACGCAGTATTTT
>NA|TRBJ1-5|TRBV6-1|NA
CASSPQAVSNQPQHF
TGTGCCAGCAGTCCTCAAGCGGTTAGCAATCAGCCCCAGCATTTT
>NA|TRBJ1-1|TRBV4-3|NA
CASSQEPVMNTEAFF
TGCGCCAGCAGCCAAGAGCCGGTGATGAACACTGAAGCTTTCTTT
>NA|TRBJ2-4|TRBV6-6|NA
CASAAGPIQYF
TGTGCCAGCGCGGCGGGACCTATTCAGTACTTC
>NA|TRBJ2-1|TRBV20-1|NA
CSASRNEQFF
TGCAGTGCTAGCCGGAATGAGCAGTTCTTC
>NA|TRBJ2-2|TRBV7-2|TRBD2
CASSLGAGGTGELFF
TGTGCCAGCAGCTTAGGTGCGGGAGGGACCGGGGAGCTGTTTTTT
>NA|TRBJ1-2|TRBV5-1|NA
CASSFGREDYGYTF
TGCGCCAGCAGCTTCGGCAGGGAGGACTATGGCTACACCTTC
>NA|TRBJ2-5|TRBV29-1|NA
CSVQPSLQETQYF
TGCAGCGTTCAACCCAGTTTACAAGAGACCCAGTACTTC
>few|TRBJ1-2|TRBV2|NA
CASSEGTVDVYGYTF
TGTGCCAGCAGTGAAGGGACAGTGGACGTCTATGGCTACACCTTC
>NA|TRBJ2-2|TRBV5-1|TRBD1
CASSLQGDTGELFF
TGCGCCAGCAGCTTACAGGGGGACACCGGGGAGCTGTTTTTT
>NA|TRBJ2-3|TRBV2|NA
CASSKHRVVATDTQYF
TGTGCCAGCAGCAAACACAGGGTCGTGGCTACAGATACGCAGTATTTT
>NA|TRBJ1-1|TRBV5-4|NA
CASSPTVMNTEAFF
TGTGCCAGCAGCCCCACGGTGATGAACACTGAAGCTTTCTTT
>NA|TRBJ2-1|TRBV5-1|TRBD1
CASSFRQGYNEQFF
TGCGCCAGCAGCTTTAGACAGGGCTACAATGAGCAGTTCTTC
>few|TRBJ1-5|TRBV2|NA
CASSLGPSNQPQHF
TGTGCCAGCAGTCTGGGCCCTAGCAATCAGCCCCAGCATTTT
>NA|TRBJ2-2|TRBV7-2|TRBD2
CASSLAPPPAGGNTGELFF
TGTGCCAGCAGCTTAGCGCCCCCCCCAGCGGGAGGGAACACCGGGGAGCTGTTTTTT
>NA|TRBJ1-2|TRBV6-5|NA
CASKLTGSGYGYTF
TGTGCCAGCAAGTTGACCGGGTCTGGCTATGGCTACACCTTC
>NA|TRBJ2-7|TRBV7-9|TRBD2
CASSFTSGYEQYF
TGTGCCAGCAGCTTCACTAGCGGTTACGAGCAGTACTTC
>NA|TRBJ2-2|TRBV4-3|TRBD2
CASTAGGPNGGELFF
TGCGCCAGCACCGCGGGAGGGCCTAACGGCGGGGAGCTGTTTTTT
>NA|TRBJ1-1|TRBV28|TRBD1
CASSSLNRGGTEAFF
TGTGCCAGCAGTTCCCTAAACAGGGGTGGTACTGAAGCTTTCTTT
>NA|TRBJ1-5|TRBV10-3|TRBD1
CAIRGTGSNQPQHF
TGTGCCATCCGGGGGACAGGCAGCAATCAGCCCCAGCATTTT
>few|TRBJ1-3|TRBV2|TRBD1
CASSYRGVKGNTIYF
TGTGCCAGCAGTTACAGGGGAGTGAAGGGAAACACCATATATTTT
>NA|TRBJ2-2|TRBV4-3|NA
CASSQDPRWGSGELFF
TGCGCCAGCAGCCAAGATCCTAGGTGGGGCTCCGGGGAGCTGTTTTTT
>NA|TRBJ2-2|TRBV5-1|TRBD1
CASSFRDRVTGELFF
TGCGCCAGCAGCTTCCGGGACAGGGTCACCGGGGAGCTGTTTTTT
>once|TRBJ2-1|TRBV2|TRBD2
CASSGVAGGDDEQFF
TGTGCCAGCAGTGGCGTCGCGGGGGGTGACGATGAGCAGTTCTTC
>NA|TRBJ1-1|TRBV30|NA
CAWIYRDGTEAFF
TGTGCCTGGATATACAGGGACGGCACTGAAGCTTTCTTT
>NA|TRBJ2-7|TRBV27|NA
CASSLRQTYEQYF
TGTGCCAGCAGTTTGAGACAGACCTACGAGCAGTACTTC
>NA|TRBJ1-4|TRBV2|NA
CASNRELVEKLFF
TGTGCCAGCAACAGGGAGCTGGTAGAAAAACTGTTTTTT
>NA|TRBJ2-7|TRBV15|TRBD1
CATSREQGVKFYEQYF
TGTGCCACCAGCCGCGAACAGGGGGTAAAATTTTACGAGCAGTACTTC
>NA|TRBJ2-3|TRBV4-2|NA
CASSPLSGGLGADTQYF
TGTGCCAGCAGCCCTCTAAGTGGCGGTCTTGGCGCAGATACGCAGTATTTT
>once|TRBJ2-1|TRBV5-1|TRBD2
CASSLTASGRLYEQFF
TGCGCCAGCAGCTTGACCGCTAGCGGGAGACTCTATGAGCAGTTCTTC
>NA|TRBJ2-1|TRBV5-1|TRBD1
CASSLNRGRYNEQFF
TGCGCCAGCAGCTTGAACAGGGGCCGGTACAATGAGCAGTTCTTC
>NA|TRBJ1-5|TRBV5-1|NA
CASSLGGYSNQPQHF
TGCGCCAGCAGCTTAGGAGGGTATAGCAATCAGCCCCAGCATTTT
>once|TRBJ2-3|TRBV28|NA
CASRGTSTDTQYF
TGTGCCAGCAGGGGCACTAGCACAGATACGCAGTATTTT
>NA|TRBJ1-3|TRBV28|NA
CASSLTPLGNTIYF
TGTGCCAGCAGTTTAACGCCACTCGGAAACACCATATATTTT
>once|TRBJ2-3|TRBV7-6|TRBD2
CASSLVAGEGDTQYF
TGTGCCAGCAGCTTAGTAGCGGGAGAAGGAGATACGCAGTATTTT
>NA|TRBJ1-2|TRBV28|NA
CASRDDRRVYGYTF
TGTGCCAGCAGGGACGACAGGCGCGTTTATGGCTACACCTTC
>NA|TRBJ2-7|TRBV9|TRBD2
CASSSGGEQYF
TGTGCCAGCAGCTCGGGGGGCGAGCAGTACTTC